This is a list of T cell receptor beta chains from one sample in a study of cytomegalovirus exposure and HLA in healthy donors. Sequencing used immunoSEQ multiplex PCR; TCRdb keeps in-frame clones, though not all of them. The sample shows about 200,000 clones, about 86% of them seen only once. The sequencing sample was made of PBMCs. All receptors derive from a woman in her twenties or thirties in good health and CMV-seronegative. CDR3s include the opening cysteine and the closing phenylalanine or tryptophan. The order of the fields is J gene, V gene, clone size, D gene, CDR3 protein, CDR3 DNA. D genes are given only for firm matches. Clone sizes are given selectively: once, few, many, or a class where the clone is expanded.

j_gene: TRBJ2-3; v_gene: TRBV5-1; abundance: NA; d_gene: TRBD2; CDR3aa: CASSYSPGTSVVDTQYF; CDR3nt: TGCGCCAGCAGCTACTCGCCCGGGACTAGCGTTGTAGATACGCAGTATTTT
j_gene: TRBJ2-3; v_gene: TRBV1; abundance: NA; d_gene: NA; CDR3aa: CTSSQRRLAGESSSTDTQYF; CDR3nt: TGCACCAGCAGCCAAAGGCGACTAGCGGGAGAATCCTCAAGCACAGATACGCAGTATTTT
j_gene: TRBJ2-6; v_gene: TRBV6-1; abundance: once; d_gene: TRBD1; CDR3aa: CASSEWGWGQGLAGANVLTF; CDR3nt: TGTGCCAGCAGTGAATGGGGGTGGGGACAGGGACTTGCTGGGGCCAACGTCCTGACTTTC
j_gene: TRBJ2-5; v_gene: TRBV5-1; abundance: once; d_gene: TRBD1; CDR3aa: CASLGTGQETQYF; CDR3nt: TGCGCCAGCCTTGGGACAGGTCAAGAGACCCAGTACTTC
j_gene: TRBJ2-5; v_gene: TRBV5-4; abundance: NA; d_gene: TRBD1; CDR3aa: CASSAWDRRETQYF; CDR3nt: TGTGCCAGCAGCGCCTGGGACAGGCGGGAGACCCAGTACTTC
j_gene: TRBJ1-1; v_gene: TRBV19; abundance: NA; d_gene: TRBD1; CDR3aa: CASSSGQGGSDTEAFF; CDR3nt: TGTGCCAGTAGTTCCGGACAGGGAGGTTCGGACACTGAAGCTTTCTTT
j_gene: TRBJ2-7; v_gene: TRBV28; abundance: NA; d_gene: TRBD2; CDR3aa: CASSFREGLLEQYF; CDR3nt: TGTGCCAGCAGTTTTCGGGAGGGACTCCTCGAGCAGTACTTC
j_gene: TRBJ2-7; v_gene: TRBV20-1; abundance: NA; d_gene: NA; CDR3aa: CSARLSYEQYF; CDR3nt: TGCAGTGCTAGACTTAGCTACGAGCAGTACTTC
j_gene: TRBJ2-2; v_gene: TRBV7-6; abundance: NA; d_gene: NA; CDR3aa: CASSLITGELFF; CDR3nt: TGTGCCAGCAGCTTAATAACCGGGGAGCTGTTTTTT
j_gene: TRBJ1-1; v_gene: TRBV2; abundance: NA; d_gene: NA; CDR3aa: CASSVGNVLNTEAFF; CDR3nt: TGTGCCAGCAGTGTTGGCAATGTCTTGAACACTGAAGCTTTCTTT